The source of this T cell receptor (beta chain) is a study of radiation and T cells in renal cell carcinoma. Study conclusions and caveats: From baseline, blood top tumor clonotypes peaked at 2 weeks post-radiation.

Germline V gene sequence: CDR1 LNHDA, CDR2 SQIVND (reference sequence). CDR3 size: 18 residues. V shed 5 bases and J shed 0 bases, with 17 bases lying between them. The method was immunoSEQ multiplex PCR; TCRdb's version includes in-frame clones alone and lacks a portion of them. Seen here are tens of thousands of clones, around 76% observed once, and the top ten hold roughly 7.4%. Noted time point: blood 2 weeks post-SBRT. Sample treatment: 15 Gy SBRT to primary tumor, nephrectomy 4 weeks later. Blood was sampled at baseline, 2 weeks and 4 weeks after SBRT. This clone has a single count. The antigen is undetermined.

The chain is built from TRBV19 and TRBJ2-6, with D hard to call. The material was blood, obtained from a patient whose treatment included radiotherapy and nephrectomy. This TCR was recovered from a man aged 55-75 years with renal cell carcinoma. The CDR3 sequence is CASSPVPTAYSGANVLTF. The DNA for the CDR3 is TGTGCCAGTAGTCCAGTGCCCACCGCTTACTCTGGGGCCAACGTCCTGACTTTC. Together with reference TRBV19 and TRBJ2-6, the CDR3 gives the full variable domain: DGGITQSPKYLFRKEGQNVTLSCEQNLNHDAMYWYRQDPGQGLRLIYYSQIVNDFQKGDIAEGYSVSREKKESFPLTVTSAQKNPTAFYLCASSPVPTAYSGANVLTFGAGSRLTVL.